This T cell receptor (beta chain) was found in a study of OX40 agonist ivuxolimab in advanced cancers. Regarding the study as a whole: More expanded clones were seen, on average, in CD8+ T cells than in CD4+.

On this clone: Its antigen is still unknown.

Using immunoSEQ multiplex PCR, the repertoire was profiled, and TCRdb retains in-frame clones only, with some absent. This table has 70,000 to 95,000 clones, 65% to 90% appearing once. This sample comprised CD4+ or CD8+ T cells sorted from blood, obtained in a trial of the OX40 agonist ivuxolimab. This TCR was recovered from an adult with an advanced solid tumor such as melanoma, head and neck, liver or kidney cancer.

In nucleotides, the CDR3 is TGCGCCAGCAGCTTGAGAGTCGGGGGCAGCTTGAACACTGAAGCTTTCTTT. Its protein is CASSLRVGGSLNTEAFF. The chain recombines TRBV5-1 with TRBJ1-1; maybe TRBD1 (6 bases). The CDR3 extends over 17 amino acids. Per germline, CDR1 SGHRS and CDR2 YFSETQ. Trimming pared 1 base from V and 0 bases from J, leaving 16 bases between. The full variable domain, in which reference TRBV5-1 and TRBJ1-1 provide the parts outside the CDR3, is KAGVTQTPRYLIKTRGQQVTLSCSPISGHRSVSWYQQTPGQGLQFLFEYFSETQRNKGNFPGRFSGRQFSNSRSEMNVSTLELGDSALYLCASSLRVGGSLNTEAFFGQGTRLTVV.